The 7 T cell receptor beta chains below all came from one sample that was sequenced in a study of blood T cell repertoires in COVID-19. Profiling relied on immunoSEQ multiplex PCR, and the TCRdb table lists in-frame clones only, not all of them. Altogether under 250,000 clones are present, 92% being singletons, with the ten largest covering around 0.85%. The sequencing sample was made of peripheral blood. The receptors come from a man in his fifties or sixties with COVID-19, enrolled during active disease.

The chain has TRBV30 and TRBJ2-7; the D gene is possibly TRBD1 (6 bases). Germline V lookup: CDR1 GTSNPN, CDR2 SVGIG (reference sequence). Trimming took off 3 bases at V and 4 bases at J, with 10 bases between the two ends. This CDR3 has 12 amino acids. The CDR3 reads CAWSLTGYEQYF. The CDR3 nucleotides are TGTGCCTGGAGCTTAACAGGGTACGAGCAGTACTTC.

This clone showed up just a few times. V and J are TRBV18 and TRBJ2-7; D gene unclear. Germline CDR1 and CDR2: KGHSH and LQKENI. The CDR3 contains 15 residues. V lost 3 bases and J 1 base, leaving 13 bases between the germline ends. CDR3 region: CASSPFDGGSYEQYF. The CDR3 region has the DNA TGTGCCAGCTCACCCTTCGATGGCGGATCCTACGAGCAGTACTTC.

This clone has just a few counts. The chain employs TRBV28 and TRBJ1-5; tentative D call: TRBD1 (6 bases). Germline CDR1 and CDR2: MDHEN and SYDVKM. Trimming pared 6 bases from V and 4 bases from J, leaving 19 bases between. The CDR3 runs 16 residues. CDR3 bases: TGTGCCAGCAGGCCTACAGGGAAGGGCGGGAATCAGCCCCAGCATTTT. Translating it yields CASRPTGKGGNQPQHF.

The V and J genes are TRBV30 and TRBJ2-7; 8 bases fit TRBD2. V trimming: 3 bases; J trimming: 6 bases; junction bases outside the gene matches: 10. This CDR3 is built from 14 residues. From germline, CDR1 is GTSNPN and CDR2 SVGIG (reference sequence). In nucleotides, the CDR3 is TGTGCCTGGAGGCTAAGCGGGAGTATCAGCGAGCAGTACTTC. Protein: CAWRLSGSISEQYF.

CDR3 coding DNA: TGCGCCAGCAGCCAAGATGCGGTAATGGACGAGCAGTACTTC. Translating gives CASSQDAVMDEQYF. J is TRBJ2-7 and V is TRBV4-1; D not resolved. V was shortened by 0 bases and J by 5 bases, with 11 bases between the two germline ends. The CDR3 is 14 amino acids. Looked up from germline, CDR1 is MGHRA and CDR2 is YSYEKL.

V and J are TRBV27 and TRBJ2-1; 10 bases map to TRBD2. V lost 0 bases to trimming and J lost 6 bases; unmatched junction nucleotides: 2. This CDR3 comprises 15 residues. The germline gives CDR1 MNHEY, CDR2 SMNVEV (reference sequence). The CDR3 sequence: CASSLSSGRTNEQFF. CDR3 sequence (DNA): TGTGCCAGCAGTTTATCTAGCGGGAGGACCAATGAGCAGTTCTTC.

V and J are TRBV28 and TRBJ2-2, with 11 bases aligning to TRBD2. Germline loops: CDR1 MDHEN, CDR2 SYDVKM. The CDR3 runs to 18 residues. Trimming at V came to 2 bases and at J to 6 bases, leaving 11 bases not matched to a gene. The CDR3 coding sequence is TGTGCCAGCAGTTTAAAGTTGGGTAGCGGGAGGGCCCCCGGGGAGCTGTTTTTT. Translated, it gives CASSLKLGSGRAPGELFF.